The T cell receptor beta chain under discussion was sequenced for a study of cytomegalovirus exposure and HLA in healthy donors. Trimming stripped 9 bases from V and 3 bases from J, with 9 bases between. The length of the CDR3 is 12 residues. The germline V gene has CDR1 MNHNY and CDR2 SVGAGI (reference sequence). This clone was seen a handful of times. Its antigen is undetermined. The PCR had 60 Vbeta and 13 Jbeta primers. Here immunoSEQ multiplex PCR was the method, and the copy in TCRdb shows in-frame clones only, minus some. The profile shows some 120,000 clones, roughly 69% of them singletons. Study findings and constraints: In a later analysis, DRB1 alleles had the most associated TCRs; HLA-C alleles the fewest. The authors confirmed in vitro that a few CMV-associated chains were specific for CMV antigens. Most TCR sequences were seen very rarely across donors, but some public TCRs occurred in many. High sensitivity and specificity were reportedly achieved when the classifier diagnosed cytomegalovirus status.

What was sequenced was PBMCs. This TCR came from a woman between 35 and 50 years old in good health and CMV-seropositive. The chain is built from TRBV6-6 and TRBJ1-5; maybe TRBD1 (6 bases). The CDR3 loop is CASTGFNQPQHF. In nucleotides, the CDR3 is TGTGCCAGTACAGGGTTCAATCAGCCCCAGCATTTT.